These T cell receptor beta chains were read from a single sample in a study of blood T cell repertoires in COVID-19. Assay: immunoSEQ multiplex PCR; the TCRdb copy retains only in-frame clones and omits some. The data hold about 270,000 clones, with 91% observed a single time. Material for sequencing was PBMCs or T cells enriched from blood (not recorded which). The source is a middle-aged man who had been exposed to COVID-19. The CDR3 runs from the conserved cysteine through the conserved F or W. A D gene is named only where the DNA matches it firmly. Size is stated for part of the rows, as once, few or many counts, or as a class when the clone is expanded.

clone size: NA; V gene: TRBV29-1; D gene: TRBD1; J gene: TRBJ2-5; CDR3 DNA: TGCAGCGATACGGGACAGGGAGGGGAGACCCAGTACTTC; CDR3 protein: CSDTGQGGETQYF
clone size: NA; V gene: TRBV30; D gene: TRBD1; J gene: TRBJ1-6; CDR3 DNA: TGTGCCTGGAGCGAAGGACAGGGGCGGTCACCCCTCCACTTT; CDR3 protein: CAWSEGQGRSPLHF
clone size: NA; V gene: TRBV5-1; D gene: TRBD1; J gene: TRBJ2-7; CDR3 DNA: TGCGCCAGCAGCTTGGGGGGACCGGGACAGGGACTATACGAGCAGTACTTC; CDR3 protein: CASSLGGPGQGLYEQYF
clone size: NA; V gene: TRBV7-3; D gene: NA; J gene: TRBJ2-2; CDR3 DNA: TGTGCCAGCAGCCGCAGTCTAGGGGCAGGAACCGGGGAGCTGTTTTTT; CDR3 protein: CASSRSLGAGTGELFF
clone size: NA; V gene: TRBV11-3; D gene: NA; J gene: TRBJ2-3; CDR3 DNA: TGTGCCAGCAGCTTTAGAGCCTCTAGCACAGATACGCAGTATTTT; CDR3 protein: CASSFRASSTDTQYF
clone size: once; V gene: TRBV24-1; D gene: TRBD2; J gene: TRBJ2-1; CDR3 DNA: TGTGCCACCAGTGAAAGAGCGGGAGTCGGTACCAATGAGCAGTTCTTC; CDR3 protein: CATSERAGVGTNEQFF
clone size: NA; V gene: TRBV3-1/TRBV3-2; D gene: TRBD2; J gene: TRBJ2-7; CDR3 DNA: TGTGCCAATCCCCCGCTAGCGGGAGCTTCCTACGAGCAGTACTTC; CDR3 protein: CANPPLAGASYEQYF
clone size: NA; V gene: TRBV19; D gene: TRBD1; J gene: TRBJ2-5; CDR3 DNA: TGTGCCAGTAGTGGGACAGCACAAGAGACCCAGTACTTC; CDR3 protein: CASSGTAQETQYF
clone size: NA; V gene: TRBV7-9; D gene: NA; J gene: TRBJ2-2; CDR3 DNA: TGTGCCAGCAGCATTTTAGCCGATCGGGAGCTGTTTTTT; CDR3 protein: CASSILADRELFF
clone size: NA; V gene: TRBV7-9; D gene: TRBD2; J gene: TRBJ2-1; CDR3 DNA: TGTGCCAGCAGCTTAGAGACTAGCGGGAGCTCCTACAATGAGCAGTTCTTC; CDR3 protein: CASSLETSGSSYNEQFF
clone size: NA; V gene: TRBV18; D gene: NA; J gene: TRBJ1-2; CDR3 DNA: TGTGCCAGCAAACAGGACAGAAACTATGGCTACACCTTC; CDR3 protein: CASKQDRNYGYTF
clone size: NA; V gene: TRBV11-3; D gene: TRBD2; J gene: TRBJ2-7; CDR3 DNA: TGTGCCAGCAGCTTAGGGAGCGGGAGCCTTTACGAGCAGTACTTC; CDR3 protein: CASSLGSGSLYEQYF